What follows are 23 T cell receptor beta chains derived from one specimen sequenced in a study of T cells in localized non-small cell lung cancer. Assay: immunoSEQ multiplex PCR; the TCRdb copy retains only in-frame clones and omits some. The profile covers approximately 1,500 clones, with 20% to 25% appearing a single time and around 12% taken by the ten largest. Sequences were derived from lung tumor tissue, sampled before any cancer treatment. The receptors derive from a male donor aged 60 or older with stage I lung adenocarcinoma.

This clone has just a few counts. This chain joins TRBV14 and TRBJ2-1, with 13 bases lining up with TRBD2. The CDR3 consists of 15 residues. Germline V gene lookup returns CDR1 SGHDN and CDR2 FVKESK. The trim removed 4 bases at V and 10 bases at J, leaving 7 bases unmatched. CDR3: CASSRGLAGVGEQFF. Written as DNA, the CDR3 is TGTGCCAGCAGCCGAGGACTAGCGGGAGTGGGGGAGCAGTTCTTC. The full variable domain, completed using reference TRBV14 and TRBJ2-1, is EAGVTQFPSHSVIEKGQTVTLRCDPISGHDNLYWYRRVMGKEIKFLLHFVKESKQDESGMPNNRFLAERTGGTYSTLKVQPAELEDSGVYFCASSRGLAGVGEQFFGPGTRLTVL.

There are a few counts of this clone. The CDR3 DNA reads TGTGCCAGCAGGTTCTTTGGACTCAATCAGCCCCAGCATTTT. This codes for CASRFFGLNQPQHF. The V gene is TRBV28, the J gene TRBJ1-5; D unresolved. The ends were cut back, 6 bases at V and 3 bases at J, with 12 bases in the middle. Germline V gene data show CDR1 as MDHEN and CDR2 as SYDVKM. The CDR3 is made up of 14 amino acids.

This clone is medium-sized. The rearrangement links TRBV11-3 to TRBJ2-7; 10 nucleotides line up with TRBD1. The germline V gene has CDR1 SGHNT and CDR2 YENEEA. V shed 6 bases, J shed 1 base, and the junction held 9 bases outside the gene matches. This CDR3 is built from 16 residues. This CDR3 reads CASSSLPGQGSYEQYF. The DNA of the CDR3 is TGTGCCAGCAGTTCCTTACCGGGACAGGGGTCCTACGAGCAGTACTTC.

The gene calls are TRBV30 and TRBJ1-1; 8 bases agree with TRBD1. Trimming at V came to 4 bases and at J to 2 bases, leaving 3 bases not matched to a gene. Per germline, CDR1 GTSNPN and CDR2 SVGIG (reference sequence). The CDR3 is made up of 13 amino acids. The CDR3 nucleotides read TGTGCCTGGACGGGACAGGTAAACACTGAAGCTTTCTTT. The encoded protein is CAWTGQVNTEAFF.

A few counts support this clone. This chain joins TRBV11-3 and TRBJ1-3; D is unresolved. Germline V gene lookup returns CDR1 SGHNT and CDR2 YENEEA. CDR3 size: 15 residues. V was pared by 2 bases and J by 4 bases, with 12 bases between. For the CDR3, the DNA is TGTGCCAGCAGCTTACTAATCCAGGCGGGAAACACCATATATTTT. Protein: CASSLLIQAGNTIYF.

The chain has TRBV19 and TRBJ1-2; TRBD1 might be the D (6 bases). The germline V gene encodes CDR1 LNHDA and CDR2 SQIVND (reference sequence). Trimming cost V 3 bases and J 10 bases, with 15 bases left between them. The CDR3 has 13 amino acids. The CDR3 DNA follows: TGTGCCAGTAGTATTCAAGCGGGGGGGCCCTACACCTTC. Encoded protein: CASSIQAGGPYTF.

In its sample, this clone ranks as large (0.1 to 1%). V gene TRBV28 combines with J gene TRBJ2-4; D is unresolved. The V gene lost 3 bases and the J gene lost 2 bases, with 14 bases spanning the gap. The CDR3 is 16 residues long. Germline V gene sequence: CDR1 MDHEN, CDR2 SYDVKM. CDR3 sequence (DNA): TGTGCCAGCAGTTTGGAGTCTATAGGTACCAAAAACATTCAGTACTTC. This sequence encodes CASSLESIGTKNIQYF.

This clone is labeled as medium-sized (0.01 to 0.1%). Here the CDR3 reads CARRTEAGRLYEQFF. Written as DNA, the CDR3 is TGTGCCCGGCGCACTGAAGCGGGCCGTCTGTATGAGCAGTTCTTC. The chain combines TRBV6-7 with TRBJ2-1; D might be TRBD2 (6 bases). TRBV6-7 is an open reading frame, and its role is uncertain. The CDR3 contains 15 residues. Trimming stripped 11 bases from V and 8 bases from J, with 25 bases between.

A few counts support this clone. The V gene is TRBV6-1, the J gene TRBJ1-2; a possible D gene is TRBD1 (6 bases). Trimming removed 0 bases from V and 8 bases from J, with 13 bases in between. This CDR3 comprises 14 residues. Germline V gene lookup returns CDR1 MNHNS and CDR2 SASEGT. DNA of the CDR3: TGTGCCAGCAGTGAAGCAGACAGGCCCGGCGGCTACACCTTC. Translated, it gives CASSEADRPGGYTF.

The gene calls are TRBV28 and TRBJ1-1; possible D gene TRBD1, 5 bases. The CDR3 length is 13 residues. V lost 6 bases and J 0 bases, leaving 8 bases between the germline ends. Germline V gives CDR1 MDHEN, CDR2 SYDVKM. CDR3: CASRRGLNTEAFF. CDR3 nucleotide sequence: TGTGCCAGCAGAAGGGGACTGAACACTGAAGCTTTCTTT.

Comment on this clone: Distinct nucleotide sequences in the sample also encode this CDR3. This chain uses TRBV6-8 with TRBJ2-7, with D unresolved. V lost 5 bases to trimming and J lost 2 bases, with 13 bases between them. The CDR3 is 14 amino acids. Looked up from germline, CDR1 is MNHGY and CDR2 is SAAAGT. Here the CDR3 reads CASSQDRFPYEQYF. As DNA, the CDR3 is TGTGCCAGCAGTCAGGACCGATTTCCCTACGAGCAGTACTTC.

This clone has just a few counts. The V call is TRBV28, the J call TRBJ2-5; no clear D gene. The V and J ends lost 3 bases and 1 base respectively, with 18 bases between them. The CDR3 spans 17 residues. Germline loops: CDR1 MDHEN, CDR2 SYDVKM. The DNA for the CDR3 is TGTGCCAGCAGTTTTCAGCCCCGGCAGGCCACCCAAGAGACCCAGTACTTC. The encoded protein is CASSFQPRQATQETQYF.

This clone was detected only a few times. The chain recombines TRBV11-3 with TRBJ1-1; weak D call: TRBD1 (5 bases). V dropped 5 bases and J dropped 0 bases, with 16 bases sitting between them. The CDR3 runs to 16 residues. CDR1 is SGHNT and CDR2 is YENEEA in the germline V gene. CDR3 in DNA: TGTGCCAGCAGCCGGGGGACGATTTTCATGAACACTGAAGCTTTCTTT. Translating it yields CASSRGTIFMNTEAFF. The full variable domain, its missing parts supplied by reference TRBV11-3 and TRBJ1-1, is EAGVVQSPRYKIIEKKQPVAFWCNPISGHNTLYWYLQNLGQGPELLIRYENEEAVDDSQLPKDRFSAERLKGVDSTLKIQPAELGDSAVYLCASSRGTIFMNTEAFFGQGTRLTVV.

This clone was seen more than once but under ten times. V is TRBV28 and J is TRBJ2-7; 12 nucleotides match TRBD1. CDR1 and CDR2 (germline): MDHEN, SYDVKM. V was pared by 5 bases and J by 7 bases, with 9 bases of the junction left unmatched. The CDR3 length is 15 residues. Here the CDR3 reads CASSPPGQGAQEQYF. The CDR3 DNA reads as TGTGCCAGCAGTCCCCCGGGACAGGGGGCGCAGGAGCAGTACTTC.

The chain uses TRBV30 and TRBJ1-5; D gene unclear. Germline CDR1 GTSNPN, CDR2 SVGIG (reference sequence). The germline V and J ends were trimmed by 2 bases and 0 bases, with 5 bases remaining between them. This CDR3 spans 13 amino acids. In DNA, the CDR3 is TGTGCCTGGAGTCCAGATAGCAATCAGCCCCAGCATTTT. It translates to CAWSPDSNQPQHF.

J is TRBJ1-1 and V is TRBV7-2; D call uncertain. This CDR3 is 13 amino acids long. The germline V gene has CDR1 SGHTA and CDR2 FQGNSA. V was cut by 1 base and J by 8 bases, with 11 bases left in between. This CDR3 reads CASSLGTIDEAFF. CDR3 sequence (DNA): TGTGCCAGCAGCTTAGGAACAATCGACGAAGCTTTCTTT.

This clone was seen once. The V gene is TRBV5-1, the J gene TRBJ1-1; D possibly corresponds to TRBD1 (5 bases). V was shortened by 3 bases and J by 5 bases, with 14 bases between the two germline ends. The CDR3 sequence is 14 residues long. CDR1 is SGHRS, CDR2 YFSETQ, per germline. DNA of the CDR3: TGCGCCAGCAGCTCACAAGGGGTCGAAACTGAAGCTTTCTTT. This encodes CASSSQGVETEAFF. The full variable domain, completed using reference TRBV5-1 and TRBJ1-1, is KAGVTQTPRYLIKTRGQQVTLSCSPISGHRSVSWYQQTPGQGLQFLFEYFSETQRNKGNFPGRFSGRQFSNSRSEMNVSTLELGDSALYLCASSSQGVETEAFFGQGTRLTVV.

The chain couples TRBV30 to TRBJ1-2; TRBD1 is a possible D gene (6 bases). In germline, CDR1 is GTSNPN, CDR2 SVGIG (reference sequence). Trimming cost V 5 bases and J 7 bases, with 17 bases left between them. The CDR3 extends over 13 amino acids. DNA of the CDR3: TGTGCCTGGGCAATCAGGGGCGAGGGTGGCTACACCTTC. Translating gives CAWAIRGEGGYTF.

The chain recombines TRBV19 with TRBJ1-2; 8 positions match TRBD1. With 5 bases clipped from V and 4 bases from J, the junction kept 6 bases outside the gene matches. The germline CDR1 and CDR2 sequences are LNHDA and SQIVND (reference sequence). There are 14 residues in the CDR3. The CDR3 region is CASSPQGARYGYTF. The CDR3 region has the DNA TGTGCCAGTAGTCCTCAGGGGGCGCGCTATGGCTACACCTTC.

This clone was detected a few times. The rearrangement links TRBV11-3 to TRBJ2-3, with 10 bases identical to TRBD2. CDR3 length: 15 residues. CDR1 is SGHNT, CDR2 YENEEA, per germline. J gave up 7 bases and V 4 bases, and 8 bases lay outside the gene matches. CDR3 protein: CASSSKREGLHTQYF. In nucleotides, the CDR3 is TGTGCCAGCAGCTCGAAGCGGGAGGGCCTCCATACGCAGTATTTT.

This rearrangement joins TRBV11-3 to TRBJ2-6; the D is unclear. Looked up from germline, CDR1 is SGHNT and CDR2 is YENEEA. There are 15 residues in the CDR3. V dropped 1 base and J dropped 0 bases, with 4 bases sitting between them. Here the CDR3 DNA reads TGTGCCAGCAGCTTAGGGGGCTCTGGGGCCAACGTCCTGACTTTC. The encoded protein is CASSLGGSGANVLTF.

This clone was counted only a few times. Read coverage stops 1 residue before the CDR3 terminus; the germline J gene supplies the remainder. V and J are TRBV6-1 and TRBJ1-4, with D uncertain. The CDR3 runs 18 residues. V lost 0 bases, J lost 0 bases, and 14 bases lay in between. In germline, CDR1 is MNHNS, CDR2 SASEGT. The CDR3 region is CASSEAVKGSATNEKLFF. CDR3 bases read: TGTGCCAGCAGTGAAGCGGTAAAGGGTTCCGCAACTAATGAAAAACTGTTT.

A few counts support this clone. V is TRBV6-8 and J is TRBJ2-7; D may be TRBD1 (6 bases). Germline V gene lookup returns CDR1 MNHGY and CDR2 SAAAGT. V was cut by 6 bases and J by 0 bases, with 24 bases left in between. This CDR3 contains 18 residues. The CDR3 coding sequence is TGTGCCAGCAGCGCAAACTTTCACACAGGGAAAAGCTCCTACGAGCAGTACTTC. This translates into CASSANFHTGKSSYEQYF.